This TCR beta chain comes out of a study of identical twins. This clonotype was observed a few times. One entry per CDR3 protein results from TCRdb running MiXCR on the 5' RACE reads. This sample carries 690,000 or so distinct CDR3 sequences, 8.6% of them seen once, and the ten largest clones take 0.98%. Germline lookup yields CDR1 MNHEY and CDR2 SMNVEV (reference sequence). The length of the CDR3 is 15 residues. Between the trimmed V and J ends, which lost 1 base and 2 bases, there was a span of 12 bases. These data are also associated with another study on yellow fever vaccine responses in identical twins.

The chain is built from TRBV27 and TRBJ2-7, with D possibly TRBD1 on 6 matching bases. The source is a woman aged 18-30 years in good health. The sample was PBMCs. In DNA, the CDR3 is TGTGCCAGCAGTTTATTAGGGGGAACCGCCTACGAGCAGTACTTC. Translated, it gives CASSLLGGTAYEQYF.